Listed below are T cell receptor beta chains from one sample, sequenced in a study of beta chain features in type 1 diabetes. The assay was immunoSEQ multiplex PCR, and TCRdb's table has in-frame clones only and misses some. The profile shows under 400,000 clones, roughly 12% of them singletons. Sequencing was carried out using naive CD4+ T cells from blood. These receptors were collected from a man younger than 35 in good health. Each CDR3 is given with its conserved first and last residue. D genes are given only for firm matches. A clone size is listed for some rows: how often the clone was seen (once, few, many), or a class if it is expanded.

clone_size,j_call,d_call,v_call,cdr3_aa,cdr3_nt
few,TRBJ2-2,NA,TRBV12-5,CASGLGIRGTTGELFF,TGTGCTAGTGGTTTGGGAATAAGGGGTACCACCGGGGAGCTGTTTTTT
NA,TRBJ2-5,NA,TRBV7-2,CASSLADTKETQYF,TGTGCCAGCAGCTTAGCGGACACTAAAGAGACCCAGTACTTC
NA,TRBJ2-5,NA,TRBV6-5,CASSYSGAQETQYF,TGTGCCAGCAGTTACTCAGGGGCCCAAGAGACCCAGTACTTC
few,TRBJ2-1,TRBD1,TRBV5-1,CASSPPGQGDNEQFF,TGCGCCAGCAGCCCCCCGGGACAGGGGGACAATGAGCAGTTCTTC
few,TRBJ2-7,NA,TRBV4-2,CASSHPRGELVNEQYF,TGTGCCAGCAGCCATCCCAGGGGGGAATTGGTCAACGAGCAGTACTTC
NA,TRBJ2-2,TRBD1,TRBV5-1,CASSPRTGATGELFF,TGCGCCAGCAGCCCCAGGACAGGGGCCACCGGGGAGCTGTTTTTT
few,TRBJ2-3,NA,TRBV29-1,CSVEGGGGSPTDTQYF,TGCAGCGTTGAAGGGGGAGGGGGGTCTCCCACAGATACGCAGTATTTT
few,TRBJ2-7,TRBD1,TRBV10-3,CAIMPSSGGYYEQYF,TGTGCCATCATGCCATCCTCAGGGGGATATTACGAGCAGTACTTC
few,TRBJ2-1,TRBD1,TRBV5-1,CASSSQPGQGAGEQFF,TGCGCCAGCAGCTCACAACCGGGACAGGGGGCGGGTGAGCAGTTCTTC
few,TRBJ2-7,NA,TRBV30,CAWREVGEQYF,TGTGCCTGGAGGGAGGTCGGAGAGCAGTACTTC
few,TRBJ1-2,NA,TRBV29-1,CSASVNNYGYTF,TGCAGCGCATCGGTGAATAACTATGGCTACACCTTC
few,TRBJ1-5,NA,TRBV28,CASRSPQGSGQPQHF,TGTGCCAGCAGATCCCCCCAGGGGTCGGGTCAGCCCCAGCATTTT
few,TRBJ2-3,NA,TRBV7-2,CASSYEDSLATDTQYF,TGTGCCAGCAGCTATGAGGACAGCCTTGCTACAGATACGCAGTATTTT
NA,TRBJ2-5,NA,TRBV27,CASSSNRGGQETQYF,TGTGCCAGCAGTTCCAACAGGGGAGGACAGGAGACCCAGTACTTC
few,TRBJ2-1,NA,TRBV6-5,CASSYRLAYEQFF,TGTGCCAGCAGTTACCGACTCGCTTACGAGCAGTTCTTC
few,TRBJ1-3,NA,TRBV9,CASSGTDSVAGNTIYF,TGTGCCAGCAGCGGAACAGACAGTGTCGCTGGAAACACCATATATTTT
NA,TRBJ2-7,NA,TRBV13,CASSFRRKGLYEQYF,TGTGCCAGCAGCTTCCGGCGCAAGGGACTCTACGAGCAGTACTTC
NA,TRBJ2-3,NA,TRBV5-5,CASSLQVRGPTDTQYF,TGTGCCAGCAGCTTGCAAGTCAGGGGTCCTACAGATACGCAGTATTTT
few,TRBJ1-4,NA,TRBV30,CAWGQFSNEKLFF,TGTGCCTGGGGACAGTTCAGTAATGAAAAACTGTTTTTT
NA,TRBJ2-7,TRBD2,TRBV6-5,CASSSPAGGQHEQYF,TGTGCCAGCAGTTCCCCTGCGGGGGGGCAGCACGAGCAGTACTTC
few,TRBJ2-1,NA,TRBV7-2,CASSLGFLAHMNEQFF,TGTGCCAGCAGCTTAGGCTTCCTAGCCCACATGAATGAGCAGTTCTTC
few,TRBJ2-2,NA,TRBV19,CASSGSGGELFF,TGTGCCAGTAGTGGGAGTGGCGGGGAGCTGTTTTTT
NA,TRBJ2-7,TRBD1,TRBV29-1,CSVAWTGRSEQYF,TGCAGCGTTGCTTGGACAGGGCGCTCCGAGCAGTACTTC
NA,TRBJ1-3,NA,TRBV30,CAWSIEPGPGSGNTIYF,TGTGCCTGGAGTATCGAACCAGGGCCTGGCTCTGGAAACACCATATATTTT
NA,TRBJ2-1,TRBD2,TRBV10-3,CAISETSGPRGEQFF,TGTGCCATCAGCGAGACTAGCGGGCCCCGGGGTGAGCAGTTCTTC
NA,TRBJ1-4,NA,TRBV15,CATSRVWAGLSTNEKLFF,TGTGCCACCAGCAGAGTATGGGCAGGACTCTCAACTAATGAAAAACTGTTTTTT
NA,TRBJ1-5,NA,TRBV6-5,CASSRQGNQPQHF,TGTGCCAGCAGTAGACAGGGCAATCAGCCCCAGCATTTT
NA,TRBJ2-5,NA,TRBV12-5,CASGSQGKETQYF,TGTGCTAGTGGTTCCCAGGGGAAAGAGACCCAGTACTTC
NA,TRBJ1-5,NA,TRBV2,CASRSNSNQPQHF,TGTGCCAGCAGGAGCAATAGCAATCAGCCCCAGCATTTT
few,TRBJ1-5,TRBD1,TRBV7-2,CASSLSGQVAAAQHF,TGTGCCAGCAGCTTATCGGGACAGGTGGCGGCGGCCCAGCATTTT
few,TRBJ2-3,TRBD1,TRBV15,CATSRDKDRGRADTQYF,TGTGCCACCAGCAGAGATAAGGACAGGGGGCGAGCAGATACGCAGTATTTT
NA,TRBJ2-7,TRBD2,TRBV28,CASSSGGNNYEQYF,TGTGCCAGCAGTTCCGGGGGGAACAACTACGAGCAGTACTTC